A selection of T cell receptor beta chains follows, all from one sample in a study of blood T cell repertoires in COVID-19. Profiling relied on immunoSEQ multiplex PCR, and the TCRdb table lists in-frame clones only, not all of them. The top ten clones hold about 11% of a sample with hundreds of thousands of clones, around nine tenths of them seen once. Sequenced sample: peripheral blood. The origin of the receptors is a woman in her 30s with COVID-19, enrolled during active disease. CDR3s include the opening cysteine and the closing phenylalanine or tryptophan. The D gene is left open where the match is weak. Clone size is not always given. Where it is, it says once, few, many or a class for expanded clones.

D | J | V | size | CDR3 | DNA
TRBD2 | TRBJ2-1 | TRBV11-2 | . | CASSLGLINEQFF | TGTGCCAGCAGCTTGGGACTAATCAATGAGCAGTTCTTC
TRBD2 | TRBJ2-3 | TRBV5-6 | . | CASSLASGNTDTQYF | TGTGCCAGCAGCTTGGCTAGCGGGAATACAGATACGCAGTATTTT
TRBD1 | TRBJ1-4 | TRBV11-2 | . | CASSSRQGANEKLFF | TGTGCCAGCAGCTCCCGACAGGGGGCTAATGAAAAACTGTTTTTT
. | TRBJ2-5 | TRBV7-9 | . | CASSLGAPETQYF | TGTGCCAGCAGCCTAGGGGCCCCCGAGACCCAGTACTTC
TRBD2 | TRBJ2-7 | TRBV4-1 | . | CASSPHPLSPGLSREQYF | TGCGCCAGCAGCCCACACCCCTTGAGTCCGGGACTATCTCGAGAGCAGTACTTC
TRBD2 | TRBJ2-1 | TRBV10-1 | . | CASSEGTTTYNEQFF | TGCGCCAGCAGTGAAGGGACTACCACCTACAATGAGCAGTTCTTC
. | TRBJ1-5 | TRBV28 | . | CASSLSYSNQPQHF | TGTGCCAGCAGTTTAAGCTATAGCAATCAGCCCCAGCATTTT
. | TRBJ1-2 | TRBV10-2 | few | CASRLGLNYGYTF | TGCGCCAGCCGCCTCGGTTTGAACTATGGCTACACCTTC
. | TRBJ2-1 | TRBV5-5 | . | CASSPQRGSGRARYNEQFF | TGTGCCAGCAGCCCACAGAGGGGGTCAGGGCGGGCGCGCTACAATGAGCAGTTCTTC
TRBD2 | TRBJ2-1 | TRBV6-5 | . | CASSYSAGGVQFF | TGTGCCAGCAGTTACTCGGCGGGAGGCGTGCAGTTCTTC
TRBD1 | TRBJ1-2 | TRBV7-2 | once | CASSPQTGGRTNYGYTF | TGTGCCAGCAGCCCACAGACAGGGGGCAGAACTAACTATGGCTACACCTTC
. | TRBJ1-1 | TRBV5-6 | . | CASSLAQGEAFF | TGTGCCAGCAGCTTGGCTCAGGGCGAAGCTTTCTTT
TRBD1 | TRBJ2-7 | TRBV10-2 | . | CASDRGRPHEQYF | TGCGCCAGCGACAGGGGGCGTCCTCACGAGCAGTACTTC
TRBD1 | TRBJ2-2 | TRBV19 | . | CASWGNRGLRTGELFF | TGTGCCTCATGGGGGAACAGGGGGCTTAGGACCGGGGAGCTGTTTTTT
TRBD1 | TRBJ1-4 | TRBV28 | . | CASRGPGQGTEKLFF | TGTGCCAGCAGGGGACCGGGACAGGGGACTGAAAAACTGTTTTTT
TRBD2 | TRBJ2-7 | TRBV9 | . | CASSFGTSGSNEQYF | TGTGCCAGCAGCTTCGGGACTAGCGGGAGTAACGAGCAGTACTTC
. | TRBJ2-7 | TRBV11-2 | . | CASSLTQGSPSGEQYF | TGTGCCAGCAGCTTAACCCAGGGATCCCCCTCTGGTGAGCAGTACTTC
. | TRBJ2-7 | TRBV29-1 | once | CSVVYPTGYEQYF | TGCAGCGTTGTTTATCCCACAGGGTACGAGCAGTACTTC
. | TRBJ1-5 | TRBV2 | . | CASSEQGMGNQPQHF | TGTGCCAGCAGTGAACAGGGAATGGGCAATCAGCCCCAGCATTTT
. | TRBJ1-1 | TRBV30 | . | CAWSPAGQANTEAFF | TGTGCCTGGAGTCCCGCGGGGCAGGCGAACACTGAAGCTTTCTTT
TRBD1 | TRBJ2-7 | TRBV5-1 | . | CASSDRDRGEDEQYF | TGCGCCAGCAGCGACCGGGACAGGGGTGAGGACGAGCAGTACTTC
TRBD1 | TRBJ1-4 | TRBV6-5 | . | CASRYRGTNEKLFF | TGTGCCAGCAGGTACAGGGGAACTAATGAAAAACTGTTTTTT
. | TRBJ2-2 | TRBV29-1 | . | CSVDRDTGELFF | TGCAGCGTTGACAGGGACACCGGGGAGCTGTTTTTT
TRBD2 | TRBJ2-7 | TRBV7-2 | . | CASSPRTSGSYEQYF | TGTGCCAGCAGCCCACGGACTAGCGGGAGCTACGAGCAGTACTTC
TRBD2 | TRBJ2-1 | TRBV19 | . | CASRLAGGPFDEQFF | TGTGCCAGTAGACTAGCGGGAGGGCCCTTCGATGAGCAGTTCTTC
TRBD1 | TRBJ1-1 | TRBV30 | . | CAWSPDRATEAFF | TGTGCCTGGAGTCCCGACAGGGCCACTGAAGCTTTCTTT
. | TRBJ2-1 | TRBV5-1 | . | CASRAGRLGNNEQFF | TGCGCCAGCAGGGCGGGGCGCCTTGGGAACAATGAGCAGTTCTTC
TRBD2 | TRBJ2-1 | TRBV6-5 | . | CASTILAGVNNEQFF | TGTGCCAGCACCATCCTAGCGGGAGTAAACAATGAGCAGTTCTTC
. | TRBJ1-1 | TRBV19 | . | CASSGGHLNTEAFF | TGTGCCAGTAGTGGCGGACACTTGAACACTGAAGCTTTCTTT